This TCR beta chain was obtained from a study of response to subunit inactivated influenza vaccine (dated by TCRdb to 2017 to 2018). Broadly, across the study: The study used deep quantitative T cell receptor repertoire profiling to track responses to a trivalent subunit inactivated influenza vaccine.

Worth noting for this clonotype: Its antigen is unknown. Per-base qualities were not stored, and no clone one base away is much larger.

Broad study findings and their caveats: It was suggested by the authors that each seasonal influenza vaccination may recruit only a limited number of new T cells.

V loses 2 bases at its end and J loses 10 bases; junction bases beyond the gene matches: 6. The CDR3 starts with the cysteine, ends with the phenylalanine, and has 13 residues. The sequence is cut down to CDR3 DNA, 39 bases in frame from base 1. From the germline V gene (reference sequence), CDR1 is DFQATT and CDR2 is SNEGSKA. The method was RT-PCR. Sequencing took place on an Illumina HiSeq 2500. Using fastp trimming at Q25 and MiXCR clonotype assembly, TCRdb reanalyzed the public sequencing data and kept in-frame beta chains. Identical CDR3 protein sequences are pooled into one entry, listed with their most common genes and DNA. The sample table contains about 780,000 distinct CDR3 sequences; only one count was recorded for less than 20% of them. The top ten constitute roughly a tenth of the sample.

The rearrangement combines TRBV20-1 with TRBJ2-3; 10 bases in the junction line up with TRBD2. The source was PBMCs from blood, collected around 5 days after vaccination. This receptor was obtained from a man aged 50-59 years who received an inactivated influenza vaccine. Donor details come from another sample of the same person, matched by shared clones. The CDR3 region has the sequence CSARYSSGSPQYF. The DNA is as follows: TGCAGTGCTAGATATTCTAGCGGGAGTCCGCAGTATTTT.